This T cell receptor (beta chain) stems from a study of T cells in Graves' hyperthyroidism and ophthalmopathy. CDR1 and CDR2 from the germline V gene are WSHSY and SAAADI. The J segment lost 9 bases and the V segment lost 3 bases, leaving 9 bases of the junction unmatched. This CDR3 has 15 amino acids. This clonotype was found many times. Researchers amplified the TCR beta CDR3 regions from RNA transcripts. An initial round of RT-PCR targeting the TCR CDR3 relied on the HTBI primer set. One entry per CDR3 protein, called by TCRdb with MiXCR from the multiplex PCR reads. The sample lists hundreds of thousands of distinct CDR3 sequences, 13% occurring once.

This TCR was sampled from a woman aged 18-35 years with Graves' hyperthyroidism. The source material was blood. This chain links TRBV10-2 with TRBJ2-1, with 9 bases lining up with TRBD2. The CDR3 nucleotides read TGCGCCAGCAGTGAAAGTAGCGGGGGCCTGGGTGAGCAGTTCTTC. Its translation: CASSESSGGLGEQFF.